Sequencing of this T cell receptor (beta chain) was carried out in a study of T cell clones after liver transplantation. Across the whole study: Samples came from ITN030ST, which attempted immunosuppression withdrawal within 2 years of liver transplantation. Tolerance: complete withdrawal held at least one year, liver enzymes staying within twice normal. Findings and caveats of the study: Graft donor-reactive T cells possibly entered the graft instead of undergoing deletion.

Germline assignment: CDR1 SGHTA and CDR2 FQGNSA. The CDR3 loop spans 13 amino acids. The V end lost 5 bases, the J end lost 6 bases, and 10 bases lay between the germline ends. Assay used: immunoSEQ multiplex PCR; TCRdb lists only in-frame clones, some missing. The sample includes 20,000 to 30,000 clones, about 70% of them seen just once. Concerning this clone itself: Its antigen is not identified.

The sample here was CD4+ T cells from blood, taken before liver transplant. This clonotype originated in a human donor who received a liver transplant. V and J are TRBV7-2 and TRBJ2-2; tentative D call: TRBD2 (6 bases). CDR3 in amino acids: CASSRPGAGELFF. The CDR3 DNA follows: TGTGCCAGCAGCCGCCCGGGGGCCGGGGAGCTGTTTTTT.